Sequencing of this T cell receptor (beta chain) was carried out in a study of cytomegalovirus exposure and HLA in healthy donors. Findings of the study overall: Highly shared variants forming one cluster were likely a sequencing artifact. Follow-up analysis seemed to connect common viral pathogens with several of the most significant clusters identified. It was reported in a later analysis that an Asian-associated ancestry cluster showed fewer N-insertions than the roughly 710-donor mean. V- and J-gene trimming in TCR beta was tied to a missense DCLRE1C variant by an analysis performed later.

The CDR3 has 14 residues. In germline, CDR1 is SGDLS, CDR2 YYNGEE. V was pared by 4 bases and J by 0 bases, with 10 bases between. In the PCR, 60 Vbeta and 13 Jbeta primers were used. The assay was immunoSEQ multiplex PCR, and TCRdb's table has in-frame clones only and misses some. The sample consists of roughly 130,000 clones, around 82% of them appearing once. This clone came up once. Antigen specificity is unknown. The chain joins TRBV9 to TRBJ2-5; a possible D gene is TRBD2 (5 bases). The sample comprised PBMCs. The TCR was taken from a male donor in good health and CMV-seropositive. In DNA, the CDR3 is TGTGCCAGCAGCCAAACGGGGTACCAAGAGACCCAGTACTTC. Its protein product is CASSQTGYQETQYF. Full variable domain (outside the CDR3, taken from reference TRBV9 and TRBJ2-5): DSGVTQTPKHLITATGQRVTLRCSPRSGDLSVYWYQQSLDQGLQFLIQYYNGEERAKGNILERFSAQQFPDLHSELNLSSLELGDSALYFCASSQTGYQETQYFGPGTRLLVL.